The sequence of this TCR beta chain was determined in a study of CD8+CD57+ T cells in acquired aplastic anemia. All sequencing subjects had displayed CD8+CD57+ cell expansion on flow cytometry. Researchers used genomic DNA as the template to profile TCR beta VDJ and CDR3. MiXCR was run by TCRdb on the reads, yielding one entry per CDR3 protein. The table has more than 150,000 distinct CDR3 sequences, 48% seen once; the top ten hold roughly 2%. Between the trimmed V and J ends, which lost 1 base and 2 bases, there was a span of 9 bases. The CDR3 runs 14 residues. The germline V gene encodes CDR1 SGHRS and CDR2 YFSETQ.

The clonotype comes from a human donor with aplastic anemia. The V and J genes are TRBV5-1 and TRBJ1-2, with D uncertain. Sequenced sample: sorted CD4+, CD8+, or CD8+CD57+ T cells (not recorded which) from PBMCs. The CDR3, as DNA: TGCGCCAGCAGCTTGAGGCCAGAGAACTATGGCTACACCTTC. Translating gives CASSLRPENYGYTF.